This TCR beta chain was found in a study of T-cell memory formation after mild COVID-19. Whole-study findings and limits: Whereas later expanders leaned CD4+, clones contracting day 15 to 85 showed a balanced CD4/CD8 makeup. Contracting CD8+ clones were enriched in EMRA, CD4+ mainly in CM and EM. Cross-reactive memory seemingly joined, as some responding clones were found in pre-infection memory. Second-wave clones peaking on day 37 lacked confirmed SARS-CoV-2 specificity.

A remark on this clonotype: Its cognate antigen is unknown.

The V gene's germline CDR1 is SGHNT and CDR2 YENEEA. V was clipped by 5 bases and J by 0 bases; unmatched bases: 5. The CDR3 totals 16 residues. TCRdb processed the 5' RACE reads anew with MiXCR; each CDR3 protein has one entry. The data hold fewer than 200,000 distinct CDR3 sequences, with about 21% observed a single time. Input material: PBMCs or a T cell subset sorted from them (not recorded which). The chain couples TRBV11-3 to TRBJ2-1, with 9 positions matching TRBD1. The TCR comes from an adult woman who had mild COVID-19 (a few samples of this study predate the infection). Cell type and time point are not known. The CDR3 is CASSPTTGGSYNEQFF. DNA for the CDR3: TGTGCCAGCAGCCCGACGACAGGGGGCTCCTACAATGAGCAGTTCTTC.